These 9 T cell receptor beta chains were sequenced from one sample in a study of shared clonotypes between healthy human individuals. Clones were read by immunoSEQ multiplex PCR, and TCRdb kept only the in-frame ones, dropping some. The sample lists some 500,000 clones, about 96% occurring once. Sequences were obtained from naive CD4+ T cells sorted from blood. As for subset: CD45RA+ positively selected. Receptor source: a woman aged 25 to 45 in good health.

The rearrangement links TRBV5-1 to TRBJ1-3; the D gene is possibly TRBD1 (5 bases). With 0 bases removed from V and 1 base from J, the gap between germline ends came to 8 bases. The CDR3 has 15 amino acids. Per the germline V gene, CDR1 is SGHRS and CDR2 is YFSETQ. CDR3 in DNA: TGCGCCAGCAGCTTGGATCCAGGGTCTGGAAACACCATATATTTT. Its translation: CASSLDPGSGNTIYF.

V is TRBV7-3 and J is TRBJ2-1, with 7 bases aligning to TRBD1. The CDR3 covers 15 residues. Germline values: CDR1 SGHTA, CDR2 FQGTGA. V was clipped by 4 bases and J by 1 base; unmatched bases: 4. As DNA, the CDR3 is TGTGCCAGCAGCTCCGGGACAGAGTCCTACAATGAGCAGTTCTTC. Translated: CASSSGTESYNEQFF.

This clone was seen only a few times. CDR3 in amino acids: CASSPRRDLWGNQPQHF. CDR3 nucleotides: TGTGCCAGCAGCCCACGAAGGGATCTCTGGGGCAATCAGCCCCAGCATTTT. The chain links TRBV27 to TRBJ1-5; the D is unclear. Germline CDR1 and CDR2: MNHEY and SMNVEV (reference sequence). The CDR3 runs 17 residues. Between the trimmed V and J ends, which lost 6 bases and 2 bases, there was a span of 20 bases.

The V gene is TRBV19, the J gene TRBJ1-1; 8 bases line up with TRBD1. Germline loops: CDR1 LNHDA, CDR2 SQIVND (reference sequence). This CDR3 is 15 amino acids long. Trimming at V came to 2 bases and at J to 4 bases, leaving 6 bases not matched to a gene. CDR3 amino acids: CASSITRTGTTEAFF. Here the CDR3 DNA reads TGTGCCAGTAGTATAACGAGGACAGGGACCACTGAAGCTTTCTTT. Looking up the rest from reference TRBV19 and TRBJ1-1 gives the full variable domain: DGGITQSPKYLFRKEGQNVTLSCEQNLNHDAMYWYRQDPGQGLRLIYYSQIVNDFQKGDIAEGYSVSREKKESFPLTVTSAQKNPTAFYLCASSITRTGTTEAFFGQGTRLTVV.

This clone has just one count. The V call is TRBV28, the J call TRBJ2-7; tentative D call: TRBD1 (5 bases). The CDR3 spans 13 residues. CDR1 is MDHEN, CDR2 SYDVKM, per germline. V gave up 3 bases and J gave up 6 bases, with 12 bases separating them. The CDR3 nucleotides read TGTGCCAGCAGTTTGGTTCAGGGTCCCGAGCAGTACTTC. Translating it yields CASSLVQGPEQYF.

V gene TRBV9 combines with J gene TRBJ1-4, with no clear D. Trimming removed 0 bases from V and 13 bases from J, with 22 bases in between. The CDR3 totals 16 residues. Germline CDR1 SGDLS, CDR2 YYNGEE. This chain's CDR3 is CASSVAEGRSLEGLFF. CDR3 nucleotide sequence: TGTGCCAGCAGCGTAGCTGAGGGCAGATCCTTGGAGGGACTGTTTTTT. The full variable domain, in which reference TRBV9 and TRBJ1-4 provide the parts outside the CDR3, is DSGVTQTPKHLITATGQRVTLRCSPRSGDLSVYWYQQSLDQGLQFLIQYYNGEERAKGNILERFSAQQFPDLHSELNLSSLELGDSALYFCASSVAEGRSLEGLFFGSGTQLSVL.

V is TRBV2 and J is TRBJ1-5; D may be TRBD1 (5 bases). V was cut by 7 bases and J by 3 bases, with 16 bases left in between. This CDR3 spans 15 amino acids. Per the germline V gene, CDR1 is SNHLY and CDR2 is FYNNEI. CDR3 sequence (DNA): TGTGCCAGCACTCCATGGGGGTCAAACAATCAGCCCCAGCATTTT. Translating it yields CASTPWGSNNQPQHF.

The V call is TRBV29-1, the J call TRBJ1-1, with 10 bases lining up with TRBD1. CDR1 is SQVTM, CDR2 ANQGSEA, per germline. Trimming took 6 bases from V and 1 from J; bases not matched to a gene: 2. CDR3 length: 13 residues. CDR3 protein: CSVRTGGNTEAFF. The CDR3 nucleotides are TGCAGCGTGCGGACAGGGGGGAACACTGAAGCTTTCTTT.

Concerning this clone itself: Other DNA sequences in this specimen translate into the identical CDR3. The rearrangement uses TRBV28 and TRBJ1-1; D unresolved. The CDR3 spans 11 residues. Deletions cut 2 bases from V and 5 bases from J, with 3 bases between. From germline, CDR1 is MDHEN and CDR2 SYDVKM. This CDR3 reads CASSLRTEAFF. The CDR3 DNA reads as TGTGCCAGCAGTTTAAGAACTGAAGCTTTCTTT.